The 3 T cell receptor beta chains reported below all come from one sample, sequenced in a study of T cell repertoires in cytomegalovirus infection. Each CDR3 protein gets one entry after TCRdb re-called the reads with MiXCR. In the table there are fewer than 350,000 distinct CDR3 sequences, 15% to 20% of which are singletons. The sample comprised PBMCs. These receptors originate from a human donor in good health (CMV status not recorded). Some clones in this sample may be carry-over from other donors' samples.

This clonotype came up many times. This chain connects TRBV19 to TRBJ2-3; no clear D gene. Germline V gene data show CDR1 as LNHDA and CDR2 as SQIVND (reference sequence). There are 12 residues in the CDR3. Trimming removed 3 bases from V and 2 bases from J, with 3 bases in between. CDR3 amino acids: CASSMYTDTQYF. The DNA for the CDR3 is TGTGCCAGTAGTATGTACACAGATACGCAGTATTTT.

The chain couples TRBV28 to TRBJ1-3, with D perhaps matching TRBD1 (6 bases). With 5 bases removed from V and 8 bases from J, the gap between germline ends came to 13 bases. CDR1 is MDHEN, CDR2 SYDVKM, per germline. CDR3 length: 13 amino acids. This CDR3 reads CASSENREDTIYF. The CDR3 coding sequence is TGTGCCAGCAGTGAGAACAGGGAAGACACCATATATTTT.

This clonotype was seen at least ten times. The V gene is TRBV28, the J gene TRBJ1-2, with D perhaps matching TRBD1 (5 bases). Trimming cost V 5 bases and J 1 base, with 14 bases left between them. Germline V gene sequence: CDR1 MDHEN, CDR2 SYDVKM. The CDR3 is made up of 15 amino acids. Here the CDR3 reads CASSIPGRSNYGYTF. In DNA form, the CDR3 reads TGTGCCAGCAGTATACCGGGACGGAGTAACTATGGCTACACCTTC.